The 5 T cell receptor beta chains below all came from one sample that was sequenced in a study of cytomegalovirus exposure and HLA in healthy donors. 13 Jbeta primers and 60 Vbeta primers were used for the PCR. Data came from immunoSEQ multiplex PCR; TCRdb stores just in-frame clones and leaves some out. In the table there are about 67,000 clones, 80% to 90% of which are singletons. Material for sequencing was PBMCs. These receptors originate from a woman younger than 45 in good health and CMV-seronegative.

This chain joins TRBV15 and TRBJ2-6; TRBD1 is a possible D gene (5 bases). The CDR3 sequence is 15 residues long. CDR1 is LNHNV and CDR2 is YYDKDF in the germline V gene (reference sequence). Trimming removed 5 bases from V and 2 bases from J, with 10 bases in between. The DNA of the CDR3 is TGTGCCACCAGCGTTCCAGGGACTGGGGCCAACGTCCTGACTTTC. Its translation is CATSVPGTGANVLTF. Drawing the rest from reference TRBV15 and TRBJ2-6, the complete variable domain is DAMVIQNPRYQVTQFGKPVTLSCSQTLNHNVMYWYQQKSSQAPKLLFHYYDKDFNNEADTPDNFQSRRPNTSFCFLDIRSPGLGDTAMYLCATSVPGTGANVLTFGAGSRLTVL.

The chain carries TRBV7-9 and TRBJ2-7; D might be TRBD1 (5 bases). V gave up 10 bases and J gave up 3 bases, with 13 bases separating them. The germline V gene encodes CDR1 SEHNR and CDR2 FQNEAQ (reference sequence). This CDR3 comprises 12 residues. CDR3 DNA: TGTGCCACTATGGGGCGGCACTACGAGCAGTACTTC. Amino acids: CATMGRHYEQYF. The whole variable domain, remainder taken from reference TRBV7-9 and TRBJ2-7, is DTGVSQNPRHKITKRGQNVTFRCDPISEHNRLYWYRQTLGQGPEFLTYFQNEAQLEKSRLLSDRFSAERPKGSFSTLEIQRTEQGDSAMYLCATMGRHYEQYFGPGTRLTVT.

This clone was seen once. The chain links TRBV14 to TRBJ1-1; TRBD1 agrees at 10 bases. Germline CDR1 is SGHDN and CDR2 is FVKESK. V shed 6 bases, J shed 4 bases, and the junction held 8 bases outside the gene matches. The length of the CDR3 is 15 residues. The CDR3 protein is CASSQGWDRGTEAFF. The CDR3 DNA reads as TGTGCCAGCAGTCAGGGTTGGGACAGGGGCACTGAAGCTTTCTTT.

In its sample, this clone was seen once. The chain links TRBV5-1 to TRBJ1-1; 9 nucleotides align to TRBD1. J lost 5 bases, V lost 4 bases, and 6 bases had no gene match. The CDR3 loop spans 14 amino acids. CDR1 SGHRS and CDR2 YFSETQ come from the germline V gene. CDR3 nucleotides: TGCGCCAGCAGCGTGGGACAGGGCGTTACTGAAGCTTTCTTT. Translated, it gives CASSVGQGVTEAFF.

The J gene is TRBJ1-6, the V gene TRBV5-6; D unclear. This CDR3 region has 14 residues. The V end was cut by 4 bases, the J end by 9 bases, with 14 bases between. Germline CDR1 SGHDT, CDR2 YYEEEE. CDR3 protein: CASSRTAGRSPLHF. In DNA, the CDR3 is TGTGCCAGCAGCCGTACCGCGGGCCGTTCACCCCTCCACTTT.